The sequence of this T cell receptor beta chain was determined in a study of blood T cells in healthy people across ages. It was with a sample-barcoded 5' primer and a J-beta primer mix that a second PCR of about 6 to 12 cycles was run. In TCRdb, the 5' RACE reads were re-called with MiXCR into one record per CDR3 protein. The sample shows fewer than 900,000 distinct CDR3 sequences, approximately 43% of them seen only once. The germline V gene has CDR1 SNHLY and CDR2 FYNNEI. V was pared by 6 bases and J by 3 bases, with 4 bases of the junction left unmatched. The CDR3 is 14 amino acids. The clonotype comes from a woman aged 55-75 years in good health. The chain joins TRBV2 to TRBJ2-1, with 8 positions matching TRBD2. Sequencing used blood. The CDR3 sequence: CASRAGAGYNEQFF. CDR3 in DNA: TGTGCCAGCAGAGCGGGGGCCGGCTACAATGAGCAGTTCTTC. The entire variable domain, with the rest obtained from reference TRBV2 and TRBJ2-1, is as follows: EPEVTQTPSHQVTQMGQEVILRCVPISNHLYFYWYRQILGQKVEFLVSFYNNEISEKSEIFDDQFSVERPDGSNFTLKIRSTKLEDSAMYFCASRAGAGYNEQFFGPGTRLTVL.